The following is a TCR beta chain sequence with its context. These data come from a study of Graves' ophthalmopathy and Graves' hyperthyroidism. This CDR3 has 15 amino acids. Germline CDR1 reads SQVTM; CDR2 reads ANQGSEA. Ophthalmopathy donors' eye disease showed moderate-to-severe activity, CAS of at least 3, NOSPECS of at least 4 and duration under 3 months. Other autoimmune diseases, uncontrolled infections, pregnancy and lactation each led to patient exclusion. RNA transcripts were the source from which TCR beta CDR3 regions were amplified. The first round was an RT-PCR with HTBI primers, and the second round was a multiplex PCR. Using its own MiXCR run on the multiplex PCR reads, TCRdb lists one record per CDR3 protein. The sample consists of 660,000 or so distinct CDR3 sequences, about two fifths of them appearing once.

The receptor was derived from an adult man with Graves' ophthalmopathy. Sequenced material: peripheral blood. The chain joins TRBV29-1 to TRBJ2-7, with TRBD2 as a possible D gene (5 bases). The J call may be in error: the DNA end matches TRBJ2-1 better. The CDR3 nucleotides read TGCAGCGTTGAACGGGCTAGCACCGGACGGGATGAGCAGTTCTTC. Translated: CSVERASTGRDEQFF.